The 20 T cell receptor beta chains reported below all come from one sample, sequenced in a study of low-dose radiotherapy and immunotherapy resistance in tumors. Specified time point: before trial treatment. Gene-specific TRAV and TRBV primers were used for first-strand cDNA, covering alpha and beta chains. TCRs were put through about 20 PCR cycles of amplification with Phusion. A constant-region primer and the V-primer adapter served as the primer pair. TCRdb re-derived calls from the reads in MiXCR, one entry per CDR3 protein. The table has approximately 90,000 distinct CDR3 sequences, roughly a tenth seen once. Specimen: PBMCs, collected before treatment. These receptors all stem from a male donor with prostate cancer.

This CDR3 reads CASSFPQGEGTDTQYF. DNA of the CDR3: TGTGCCAGCAGTTTCCCACAGGGTGAGGGCACAGATACGCAGTATTTT. The chain carries TRBV12-3 or TRBV12-4 and TRBJ2-3; D is possibly TRBD1 (6 bases). CDR3 size: 16 residues. Trimming pared 3 bases from V and 1 base from J, leaving 14 bases between.

This clonotype is a singleton in its sample. The chain recombines TRBV6-6 with TRBJ2-7, with a possible D match to TRBD2 (6 bases). Germline V CDR1 and CDR2: MNHNY, SVGAGI (reference sequence). This CDR3 region has 12 residues. V lost 3 bases and J 7 bases, leaving 10 bases between the germline ends. As DNA, the CDR3 is TGTGCCAGCAGTTATGTGGCGGGGGAGCAGTACTTC. This encodes CASSYVAGEQYF.

The table lists this clonotype with many counts. The gene calls are TRBV20-1 and TRBJ2-1, with D unresolved. The CDR3 length is 12 residues. V was pared by 3 bases and J by 1 base, with 4 bases between. Germline CDR1 and CDR2: DFQATT and SNEGSKA (reference sequence). CDR3 amino acids: CSASESYNEQFF. CDR3 nucleotides: TGCAGTGCTAGCGAGTCCTACAATGAGCAGTTCTTC.

This clonotype was detected many times. The rearrangement links TRBV23-1 to TRBJ2-6, with no clear D. TRBV23-1 belongs to the ORF category, with a function that is uncertain. V gave up 0 bases and J gave up 5 bases, with 23 bases separating them. This CDR3 is built from 20 residues. The CDR3 nucleotides read TGCGCCAGCAGTCAATCCGGTATTGGTGCCAGGCAGATGAGGGCCAACGTCCTGACTTTC. Protein: CASSQSGIGARQMRANVLTF.

About this clonotype itself: The junction does not match germline at one end; this may be a read error. This chain connects TRBV28 to TRBJ2-3, with 11 nucleotides matching TRBD2. Germline V lookup: CDR1 MDHEN, CDR2 SYDVKM. The CDR3 covers 17 residues. The CDR3: CASSLYTSGSTTDTQYF. As DNA, the CDR3 is TGTGCCAGCAGCTTATATACTAGCGGGAGTACAACAGATACGCAGTATTTT.

About this clonotype: A far bigger clonotype differs at one base, so this is likely a read error. J is TRBJ2-1 and V is TRBV6-5; TRBD1 or TRBD2 may be the D gene (7 bases each). Germline V gene sequence: CDR1 MNHEY, CDR2 SVGAGI. V was cut by 10 bases and J by 5 bases, with 21 bases left in between. CDR3 length equals 15 residues. As DNA, the CDR3 is TGTGCCATGAGCTCCTCGACAGGGAGGGACAATGAGCAGTTCTTC. Its protein product is CAMSSSTGRDNEQFF.

This clonotype was counted at least ten times. This sequence joins TRBV12-3 or TRBV12-4 and TRBJ2-6; unclear D gene. V lost 3 bases to trimming and J lost 4 bases, with 13 bases between them. This CDR3 region has 16 residues. As DNA, the CDR3 is TGTGCCAGCAGTTTTGGTTTAGGCGCGGGGGCCAACGTCCTGACTTTC. Translating it yields CASSFGLGAGANVLTF.

This clonotype was seen repeatedly, ten times or more. The rearrangement links TRBV18 to TRBJ2-4, with 8 bases that match TRBD1. The V and J ends lost 6 bases and 6 bases, in that order; junction bases with no gene match: 4. CDR3 length: 13 amino acids. CDR1 is KGHSH, CDR2 LQKENI, per germline. The CDR3 DNA is TGTGCCAGCTCGCGGGACAGGAGAAACATTCAGTACTTC. Translating gives CASSRDRRNIQYF.

The genes are TRBV28 and TRBJ1-5; TRBD1 agrees at 9 bases. The CDR3 totals 15 residues. The germline CDR1 and CDR2 sequences are MDHEN and SYDVKM. Trimming removed 10 bases from V and 4 bases from J; junction bases left unmatched: 11. CDR3 DNA: TGTGCCAACAGCAAACAGGGGGCTTTGAATCAGCCCCAGCATTTT. This gives the protein CANSKQGALNQPQHF.

Ten or more counts support this clonotype. This rearrangement joins TRBV28 to TRBJ2-7, with a possible D match to TRBD2 (6 bases). V was pared by 8 bases and J by 1 base, with 12 bases between. CDR1 is MDHEN, CDR2 SYDVKM, per germline. There are 13 residues in the CDR3. The DNA of the CDR3 is TGTGCCAGCGGAGGGAAAGGATCCTACGAGCAGTACTTC. Protein product: CASGGKGSYEQYF. Drawing the rest from reference TRBV28 and TRBJ2-7, the complete variable domain is DVKVTQSSRYLVKRTGEKVFLECVQDMDHENMFWYRQDPGLGLRLIYFSYDVKMKEKGDIPEGYSVSREKKERFSLILESASTNQTSMYLCASGGKGSYEQYFGPGTRLTVT.

In its sample, this clonotype was seen many times. The V and J genes are TRBV9 and TRBJ2-2; D not resolved. Trimming cost V 4 bases and J 8 bases, with 9 bases left between them. From germline, CDR1 is SGDLS and CDR2 YYNGEE. CDR3 length equals 12 residues. The CDR3 protein is CASSPQGGELFF. The DNA for the CDR3 is TGTGCCAGCAGCCCCCAAGGAGGGGAGCTGTTTTTT.

The sample holds many counts of this clonotype. The V call is TRBV6-2 or TRBV6-3, the J call TRBJ2-1; unclear D gene. CDR1 is MNHEY, CDR2 SVGEGT, per germline. V dropped 5 bases and J dropped 1 base, with 9 bases sitting between them. The CDR3 is 14 amino acids. The CDR3 here is CASSASDSYNEQFF. The CDR3 bases are TGTGCCAGCAGTGCCTCCGATTCCTACAATGAGCAGTTCTTC.

This clonotype has ten or more counts. The rearrangement links TRBV6-5 to TRBJ2-7, with 9 positions matching TRBD2. V lost 6 bases to trimming and J lost 3 bases; unmatched junction nucleotides: 9. From germline, CDR1 is MNHEY and CDR2 SVGAGI. The CDR3 totals 15 residues. CDR3 loop: CASRLRLAEDYEQYF. DNA for the CDR3: TGTGCCAGCAGACTCCGACTAGCGGAGGACTACGAGCAGTACTTC.

This clonotype was seen repeatedly, ten times or more. The chain couples TRBV7-2 to TRBJ2-1, with D perhaps TRBD1 (5 bases). Germline V gene lookup returns CDR1 SGHTA and CDR2 FQGNSA. The V and J ends lost 5 bases and 6 bases respectively, with 17 bases between them. This CDR3 contains 15 residues. In DNA, the CDR3 is TGTGCCAGCAGCCCAACACCGGACAAATTCAATGAGCAGTTCTTC. It translates to CASSPTPDKFNEQFF.

V usage is TRBV6-5 and J usage is TRBJ1-5; D call uncertain. V dropped 2 bases and J dropped 3 bases, with 8 bases sitting between them. Germline CDR1 and CDR2: MNHEY and SVGAGI. This CDR3 region has 14 residues. The CDR3 nucleotides are TGTGCCAGCAGTTACCAGTGGGTCAATCAGCCCCAGCATTTT. Protein: CASSYQWVNQPQHF.

This clonotype appeared many times. This sequence joins TRBV6-2 or TRBV6-3 and TRBJ1-1, with D hard to call. V lost 10 bases and J lost 2, with 8 bases in between. CDR3 length: 11 amino acids. Germline lookup yields CDR1 MNHEY and CDR2 SVGEGT. In DNA form, the CDR3 reads TGTGCCATCTCCCAAAACACTGAAGCTTTCTTT. Translation: CAISQNTEAFF.

This clonotype was recorded many times. This chain connects TRBV7-9 to TRBJ2-5, with 9 bases fitting TRBD2. The V segment lost 3 bases and the J segment 4 bases; nucleotides outside the gene matches: 3. Germline V gives CDR1 SEHNR, CDR2 FQNEAQ (reference sequence). The CDR3 runs 14 residues. CDR3 region: CASSFSGSAETQYF. The CDR3, as DNA: TGTGCCAGCAGCTTTAGCGGGAGTGCAGAGACCCAGTACTTC.

This clonotype was counted ten times or more. V is TRBV29-1 and J is TRBJ2-7; TRBD2 aligns across 9 bases. The CDR3 runs to 13 residues. V shed 4 bases and J 5 bases; nucleotides not matched to a gene: 6. CDR1 is SQVTM, CDR2 ANQGSEA, per germline. The CDR3 is CSVVGGGADEQYF. CDR3 nucleotide sequence: TGCAGCGTTGTTGGCGGGGGGGCAGACGAGCAGTACTTC.

As for this clonotype: This may stem from a read error, because a much larger clone lies one nucleotide away. The chain couples TRBV7-3 to TRBJ1-2; the match to TRBD1 covers 7 bases. This CDR3 has 13 residues. Germline CDR1 reads SGHTA; CDR2 reads FQGTGA. The DNA for the CDR3 is TGTGCCAGCAGCTATACAGGGGTTTATGGCTGCACCTTC. The encoded protein is CASSYTGVYGCTF.

The V call is TRBV7-9, the J call TRBJ2-2, with TRBD1 matching over 8 bases. CDR1 and CDR2 (germline): SEHNR, FQNEAQ (reference sequence). The junction had 8 bases not matched to a gene; V was cut back by 5 bases and J by 3 bases. The CDR3 runs 16 residues. Written as DNA, the CDR3 is TGTGCCAGCAGCAGGTCGGGACAGGAATACACCGGGGAGCTGTTTTTT. Its translation: CASSRSGQEYTGELFF.